These 14 T cell receptor beta chains came from one sample sequenced in a study of blood T cell repertoires in COVID-19. Using immunoSEQ multiplex PCR, the repertoire was profiled, and TCRdb retains in-frame clones only, with some absent. The sample holds about 160,000 clones, approximately 79% seen once. Sample: peripheral blood. These receptors were taken from a woman in her forties with COVID-19, enrolled during active disease.

The chain combines TRBV30 with TRBJ2-2; 8 positions match TRBD2. Germline CDR1 reads GTSNPN; CDR2 reads SVGIG (reference sequence). With 2 bases clipped from V and 5 bases from J, the junction kept 7 bases outside the gene matches. This CDR3 is built from 15 residues. CDR3 coding DNA: TGTGCCTGGAGTCGCATCGGGGGGGGAACCGGGGAGCTGTTTTTT. Translating gives CAWSRIGGGTGELFF.

The rearrangement joins TRBV7-2 to TRBJ2-3, with TRBD2 matching 10 bases. The ends lost 4 bases at V and 7 bases at J; junction bases unmatched: 5. CDR3 length equals 14 residues. Looked up from germline, CDR1 is SGHTA and CDR2 is FQGNSA. CDR3 in DNA: TGTGCCAGCAGCTCCGGGACTAGCGAGAATACGCAGTATTTT. Its translation: CASSSGTSENTQYF.

The table lists this clone with a few counts. The genes are TRBV12-3 or TRBV12-4 and TRBJ1-6; D uncertain. The CDR3 length is 13 residues. V lost 2 bases and J 8 bases, leaving 7 bases between the germline ends. The CDR3 loop reads CASSLRRDSPLHF. The CDR3 nucleotides are TGTGCCAGCAGTTTAAGGAGGGATTCACCCCTCCACTTT.

This clone was found a few times. This chain joins TRBV19 and TRBJ1-5; 9 bases agree with TRBD1. There are 15 residues in the CDR3. V was pared by 5 bases and J by 9 bases, with 11 bases of the junction left unmatched. Germline CDR1 LNHDA, CDR2 SQIVND (reference sequence). The CDR3 DNA is TGTGCCAGTAGTGCGACCGGGACAGGGTATGGGCCCCAGCATTTT. The encoded protein is CASSATGTGYGPQHF.

V gene TRBV3-1 (or the pseudogene TRBV3-2) combines with J gene TRBJ1-5; 11 positions agree with TRBD1. The CDR3 extends over 15 amino acids. Germline CDR1 is LGHDT and CDR2 is YNNKEL (reference sequence). The J segment lost 6 bases and the V segment lost 5 bases, leaving 6 bases of the junction unmatched. The CDR3 protein is CASSRGTGGSQPQHF. The CDR3 DNA reads as TGTGCCAGCAGCAGGGGGACAGGGGGTTCTCAGCCCCAGCATTTT.

This clone was counted only a few times. This rearrangement joins TRBV11-2 to TRBJ2-2, with TRBD1 matching over 7 bases. This CDR3 comprises 14 residues. Per germline, CDR1 SGHAT and CDR2 FQNNGV. The V and J ends lost 8 bases and 3 bases, in that order; junction bases with no gene match: 6. The CDR3 loop is CASRRQGDTGELFF. In DNA form, the CDR3 reads TGTGCCAGCCGCCGACAGGGAGACACCGGGGAGCTGTTTTTT.

This clone was detected a few times. The chain recombines TRBV6-5 with TRBJ1-4; 9 nucleotides match TRBD1. This CDR3 is 15 amino acids long. V lost 6 bases, J lost 6 bases, and 8 bases stayed unmatched. Germline V lookup: CDR1 MNHEY, CDR2 SVGAGI. The DNA for the CDR3 is TGTGCCAGCAGCATAACCGGGACAGGGTATGAAAAACTGTTTTTT. This sequence encodes CASSITGTGYEKLFF.

V usage is TRBV19 and J usage is TRBJ2-1; 12 nucleotides line up with TRBD2. From germline, CDR1 is LNHDA and CDR2 SQIVND (reference sequence). V lost 6 bases and J lost 6; bases outside the gene matches: 3. This CDR3 is 14 amino acids long. The CDR3 sequence is CASSPGLAGNEQFF. CDR3 nucleotides: TGTGCCAGTAGCCCGGGACTAGCGGGCAATGAGCAGTTCTTC.

The chain links TRBV28 to TRBJ1-1; TRBD1 aligns across 7 bases. J gave up 4 bases and V 5 bases, and 7 bases lay outside the gene matches. The CDR3 is 14 residues long. CDR1 MDHEN and CDR2 SYDVKM come from the germline V gene. CDR3 nucleotides: TGTGCCAGCAGTACGACAGGGTATTTCACTGAAGCTTTCTTT. This encodes CASSTTGYFTEAFF.

The chain carries TRBV4-1 and TRBJ2-3, with D hard to call. Germline-derived CDR1 and CDR2 are MGHRA and YSYEKL. Deletions cut 1 base from V and 4 bases from J, with 3 bases between. The CDR3 sequence is 12 residues long. As DNA, the CDR3 is TGCGCCAGCAGCCAAGGAGCAGATACGCAGTATTTT. Translated: CASSQGADTQYF.

This clone has just one count. This chain links TRBV5-4 with TRBJ2-5; 7 bases are a match to TRBD1. V was pared by 3 bases and J by 2 bases, with 7 bases of the junction left unmatched. Germline V CDR1 and CDR2: SGHNT, YYREEE (reference sequence). This CDR3 is built from 15 residues. CDR3 loop: CASSSGTATQETQYF. The CDR3 nucleotides are TGTGCCAGCAGCTCCGGGACAGCGACTCAAGAGACCCAGTACTTC.

The rearrangement joins TRBV11-2 to TRBJ2-2; perhaps TRBD2 as D (6 bases). The CDR3 spans 14 residues. The V end was cut by 3 bases, the J end by 2 bases, with 7 bases between. In germline, CDR1 is SGHAT, CDR2 FQNNGV. The CDR3 region has the DNA TGTGCCAGCAGCTTTAGCGGTAACACCGGGGAGCTGTTTTTT. Translation: CASSFSGNTGELFF.

This chain links TRBV15 with TRBJ1-1; a possible D gene is TRBD1 (5 bases). Deletions cut 1 base from V and 8 bases from J, with 11 bases between. This CDR3 comprises 13 residues. Germline values: CDR1 LNHNV, CDR2 YYDKDF (reference sequence). The CDR3 sequence is CATSRVDSSEAFF. CDR3 bases: TGTGCCACCAGCAGAGTAGACAGCAGCGAAGCTTTCTTT.

J is TRBJ2-3 and V is TRBV6-4; TRBD2 matches at 10 bases. Germline-derived CDR1 and CDR2 are MRHNA and SNTAGT. This CDR3 has 15 residues. The V gene end was trimmed by 2 bases and the J gene end by 2 bases; junction bases not matched to a gene: 1. Here the CDR3 DNA reads TGTGCCAGCAGTGACCTAGCGGGAGACACAGATACGCAGTATTTT. This codes for CASSDLAGDTDTQYF.